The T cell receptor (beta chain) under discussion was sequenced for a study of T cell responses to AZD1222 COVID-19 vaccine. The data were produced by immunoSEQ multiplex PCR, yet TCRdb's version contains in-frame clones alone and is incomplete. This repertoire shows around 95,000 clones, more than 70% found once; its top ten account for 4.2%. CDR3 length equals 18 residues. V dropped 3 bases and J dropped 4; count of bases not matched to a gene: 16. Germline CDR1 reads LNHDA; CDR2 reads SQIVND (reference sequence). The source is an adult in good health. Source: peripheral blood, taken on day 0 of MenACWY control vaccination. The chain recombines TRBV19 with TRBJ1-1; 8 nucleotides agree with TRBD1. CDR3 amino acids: CASSIKNRLQGVGTEAFF. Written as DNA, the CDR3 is TGTGCCAGTAGTATTAAGAACAGACTACAGGGGGTGGGCACTGAAGCTTTCTTT.